A selection of T cell receptor beta chains follows, all from one sample in a study of cytomegalovirus exposure and HLA in healthy donors. The protocol was immunoSEQ multiplex PCR, while the TCRdb copy is restricted to in-frame clones and leaves out a portion. The sample lists approximately 100,000 clones; nearly 70% were seen once. Material for sequencing was PBMCs. These receptors were taken from a woman in her 70s in good health and CMV-seropositive. Each CDR3 is given with its conserved first and last residue. A D gene is named only where the DNA matches it firmly. Where a row states a size, it is once, few, many or the class of an expanded clone; other rows omit it.

length: 13
size: .
V: TRBV29-1
J: TRBJ2-4
D: .
DNA: TGCAGCGTTGTGAATGACAGAGAAAACATTCAGTACTTC
CDR3: CSVVNDRENIQYF

length: 16
size: .
V: TRBV18
J: TRBJ2-3
D: .
DNA: TGTGCCAGCTCACCAGTCGGCGGGACTAGCACAGATACGCAGTATTTT
CDR3: CASSPVGGTSTDTQYF

length: 16
size: .
V: TRBV6-5
J: TRBJ2-7
D: TRBD2
DNA: TGTGCCAGCAGTTACAAGGCGGGGGACTTCTCCTACGAGCAGTACTTC
CDR3: CASSYKAGDFSYEQYF

length: 15
size: few
V: TRBV6-1
J: TRBJ2-7
D: .
DNA: TGTGCCAGCAGAGTAGCCCTGGACAGTGCCTACGAGCAGTACTTC
CDR3: CASRVALDSAYEQYF

length: 11
size: once
V: TRBV4-1
J: TRBJ2-3
D: .
DNA: TGCGCCAGCAGCGCCGGAGCAGCGCAGTATTTT
CDR3: CASSAGAAQYF

length: 12
size: few
V: TRBV7-8
J: TRBJ1-4
D: .
DNA: TGTGCCAGCAGCTCCACGACGGGAAAACTGTTTTTT
CDR3: CASSSTTGKLFF

length: 15
size: once
V: TRBV7-6
J: TRBJ2-1
D: TRBD2
DNA: TGTGCCAGCAGCTCCGGACTAGCGGGGTTTAATGAGCAGTTCTTC
CDR3: CASSSGLAGFNEQFF

length: 18
size: .
V: TRBV4-1
J: TRBJ2-3
D: TRBD2
DNA: TGCGCCAGCAGCCAACCCCGACTAGCGGGGGGGCCGACAGATACGCAGTATTTT
CDR3: CASSQPRLAGGPTDTQYF

length: 19
size: .
V: TRBV21-1
J: TRBJ1-6
D: .
DNA: TGTGCCAGCAGCAAAAAAGGCGGATGCGAGGGGGCGCATGGATCACCCCTCCACTTT
CDR3: CASSKKGGCEGAHGSPLHF

length: 14
size: .
V: TRBV7-2
J: TRBJ1-5
D: .
DNA: TGTGCCAGCAGCTTAGCACAGAGCAATCAGCCCCAGCATTTT
CDR3: CASSLAQSNQPQHF

length: 15
size: .
V: TRBV2
J: TRBJ1-6
D: TRBD1
DNA: TGTGCCAGCAGTGGAGGACAGGGGAACAATTCACCCCTCCACTTT
CDR3: CASSGGQGNNSPLHF

length: 12
size: .
V: TRBV5-1
J: TRBJ2-7
D: .
DNA: TGCGCCAGCAGCCTTAGCACCAACGAGCAGTACTTC
CDR3: CASSLSTNEQYF

length: 14
size: .
V: TRBV7-7
J: TRBJ2-5
D: .
DNA: TGTGCCAGCAGTCCGTTGACAGAGCAAGAGACCCAGTACTTC
CDR3: CASSPLTEQETQYF

length: 14
size: .
V: TRBV5-1
J: TRBJ1-2
D: TRBD1
DNA: TGCGCCAGCAGCCTGGACAGGGGTAGATATGGCTACACCTTC
CDR3: CASSLDRGRYGYTF

length: 14
size: .
V: TRBV19
J: TRBJ1-2
D: .
DNA: TGTGCCAGTAGTATCAACCCTTGGGGCGATGGCTACACCTTC
CDR3: CASSINPWGDGYTF